The source of this T cell receptor beta chain is a study of cytomegalovirus exposure and HLA in healthy donors. Study outcomes and limitations: Accurate predictions that matched the HLA-A and HLA-B alleles of most subjects were reportedly made from TCR beta sequences. A missense variant in DCLRE1C was later tied to TCR beta V- and J-gene trimming. TCR beta V segments were, for the most part, productive about 87% or about 30% of the time in an earlier analysis.

The length of the CDR3 is 14 residues. With 0 bases removed from V and 1 base from J, the gap between germline ends came to 7 bases. Germline values: CDR1 SQVTM, CDR2 ANQGSEA. Note on this clone: Its antigen is not known.

Researchers ran the PCR with 60 Vbeta and 13 Jbeta primers. Assay used: immunoSEQ multiplex PCR; TCRdb lists only in-frame clones, some missing. Of about 190,000 clones detected, 70% to 75% appear once; the ten largest clones hold 3% to 3.5%. This receptor was obtained from a young woman in good health and CMV-seropositive. This chain uses TRBV29-1 with TRBJ1-3, with no clear D. The sequencing sample was made of PBMCs. CDR3: CSVEEAGSGNTIYF. The CDR3 bases are TGCAGCGTTGAAGAAGCCGGTTCTGGAAACACCATATATTTT.